This T cell receptor beta chain came from a study of blood T cell repertoires in COVID-19. In the study overall: The United States, Italy and Spain supplied acute and convalescent COVID-19 samples. Sources were T cells, B-cell-depleted T cells, or PBMCs; the material itself was cDNA or gDNA.

The CDR3 is 16 residues long. Germline assignment: CDR1 MNHGY and CDR2 SAAAGT. The V gene lost 5 bases and the J gene lost 0 bases, with 13 bases spanning the gap. The authors' processing: How many nucleated cells were present was estimated from reference gene primer amplification. Only in-frame clones appear in the TCRdb table, and some are missing; sequencing was by immunoSEQ multiplex PCR. V, J and clone size derive from that table, while D and trimming were established from the DNA sequence. Of tens of thousands of clones listed, roughly 80% are singletons. Specimen: peripheral blood. The chain has TRBV6-8 and TRBJ1-4, with a tentative D call TRBD1 (5 bases). The source is a woman aged 55-69 years with acute or convalescent COVID-19. Here the CDR3 reads CASSPDRPATNEKLFF. The CDR3 region has the DNA TGTGCCAGCAGTCCCGACAGACCTGCAACTAATGAAAAACTGTTTTTT.